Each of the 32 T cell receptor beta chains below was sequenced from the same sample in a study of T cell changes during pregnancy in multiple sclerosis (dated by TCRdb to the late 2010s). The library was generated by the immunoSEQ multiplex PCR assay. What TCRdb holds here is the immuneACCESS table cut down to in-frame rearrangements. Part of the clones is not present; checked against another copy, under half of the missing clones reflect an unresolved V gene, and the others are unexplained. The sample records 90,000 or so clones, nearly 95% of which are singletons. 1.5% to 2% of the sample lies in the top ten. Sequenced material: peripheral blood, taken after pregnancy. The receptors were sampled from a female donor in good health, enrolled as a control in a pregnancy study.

For the CDR3, the DNA is TGCGCCAGCAGCCACCCTAGAGGGGAGGGGACCCAGTACTTC. Protein sequence: CASSHPRGEGTQYF. The chain recombines TRBV4-1 with TRBJ2-5, with 7 bases matching TRBD2. This CDR3 has 14 amino acids. Trimming cost V 3 bases and J 7 bases; bases outside gene matches: 8. Germline V gene data show CDR1 as MGHRA and CDR2 as YSYEKL.

The CDR3 DNA is TGCAGCGTTCGGACTAGCTTTGGGCAGTACTTC. Translating it yields CSVRTSFGQYF. The gene calls are TRBV29-1 and TRBJ2-7; TRBD2 matches 8 bases. The J segment lost 9 bases and the V segment lost 5 bases, leaving 6 bases of the junction unmatched. Germline loops: CDR1 SQVTM, CDR2 ANQGSEA. The length of the CDR3 is 11 residues.

CDR3 loop: CASSAKPNTEAFF. As DNA, the CDR3 is TGTGCCAGCAGTGCCAAGCCGAACACTGAAGCTTTCTTT. The rearrangement uses TRBV6-1 and TRBJ1-1; D is uncertain. Germline values: CDR1 MNHNS, CDR2 SASEGT. The CDR3 is 13 amino acids. Trimming removed 4 bases from V and 1 base from J, with 7 bases in between.

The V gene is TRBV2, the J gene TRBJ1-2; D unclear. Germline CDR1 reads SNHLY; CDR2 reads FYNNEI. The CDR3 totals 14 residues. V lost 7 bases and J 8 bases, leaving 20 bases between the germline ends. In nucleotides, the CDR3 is TGTGCCAGCATGCAGACCGCCCCGGCGGGCGGCTACACCTTC. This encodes CASMQTAPAGGYTF.

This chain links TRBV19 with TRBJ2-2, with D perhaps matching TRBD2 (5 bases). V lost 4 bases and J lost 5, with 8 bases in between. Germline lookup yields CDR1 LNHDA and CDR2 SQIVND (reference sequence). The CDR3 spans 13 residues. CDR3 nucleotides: TGTGCCAGTAGTAAGGGCGGGACCGGGGAGCTGTTTTTT. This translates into CASSKGGTGELFF. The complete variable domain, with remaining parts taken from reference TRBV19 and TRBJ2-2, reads DGGITQSPKYLFRKEGQNVTLSCEQNLNHDAMYWYRQDPGQGLRLIYYSQIVNDFQKGDIAEGYSVSREKKESFPLTVTSAQKNPTAFYLCASSKGGTGELFFGEGSRLTVL.

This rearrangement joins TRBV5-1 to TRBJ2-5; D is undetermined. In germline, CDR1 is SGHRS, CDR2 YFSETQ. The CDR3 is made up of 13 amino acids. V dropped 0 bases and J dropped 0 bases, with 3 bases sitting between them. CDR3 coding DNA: TGCGCCAGCAGCTTGGACTACCAAGAGACCCAGTACTTC. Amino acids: CASSLDYQETQYF.

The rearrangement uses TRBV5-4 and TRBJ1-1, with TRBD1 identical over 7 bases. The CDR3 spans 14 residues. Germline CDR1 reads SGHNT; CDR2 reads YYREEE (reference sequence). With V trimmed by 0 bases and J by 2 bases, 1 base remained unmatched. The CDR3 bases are TGTGCCAGCAGCTTGGGAGGGGGCAACACTGAAGCTTTCTTT. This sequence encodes CASSLGGGNTEAFF.

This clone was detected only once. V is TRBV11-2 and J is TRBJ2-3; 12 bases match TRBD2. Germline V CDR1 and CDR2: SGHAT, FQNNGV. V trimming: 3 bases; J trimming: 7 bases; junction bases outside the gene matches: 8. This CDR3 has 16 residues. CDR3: CASSLTSGRQDYTQYF. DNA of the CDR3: TGTGCCAGCAGCTTGACTAGCGGGAGACAAGACTATACGCAGTATTTT.

The CDR3 DNA reads as TGTGCCAGCAGTGAGGACAGGGCGGGCACCGGGGAGCTGTTTTTT. Its translation is CASSEDRAGTGELFF. The rearrangement joins TRBV2 to TRBJ2-2; 8 bases are a match to TRBD1. The V gene end was trimmed by 3 bases and the J gene end by 4 bases; junction bases not matched to a gene: 4. Germline V gene lookup returns CDR1 SNHLY and CDR2 FYNNEI. The CDR3 contains 15 residues. Based on the CDR3 plus reference TRBV2 and TRBJ2-2, the full variable domain is EPEVTQTPSHQVTQMGQEVILRCVPISNHLYFYWYRQILGQKVEFLVSFYNNEISEKSEIFDDQFSVERPDGSNFTLKIRSTKLEDSAMYFCASSEDRAGTGELFFGEGSRLTVL.

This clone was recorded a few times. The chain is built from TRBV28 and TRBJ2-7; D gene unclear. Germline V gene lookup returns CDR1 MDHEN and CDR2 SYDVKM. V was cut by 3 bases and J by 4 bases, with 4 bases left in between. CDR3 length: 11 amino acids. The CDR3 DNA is TGTGCCAGCAGTTTCGGGTACGAGCAGTACTTC. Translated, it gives CASSFGYEQYF.

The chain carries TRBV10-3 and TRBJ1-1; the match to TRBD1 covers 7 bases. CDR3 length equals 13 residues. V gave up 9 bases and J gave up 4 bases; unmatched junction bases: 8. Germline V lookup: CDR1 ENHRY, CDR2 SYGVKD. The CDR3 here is CAITGALGTEAFF. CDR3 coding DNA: TGTGCCATAACAGGGGCCCTGGGCACTGAAGCTTTCTTT.

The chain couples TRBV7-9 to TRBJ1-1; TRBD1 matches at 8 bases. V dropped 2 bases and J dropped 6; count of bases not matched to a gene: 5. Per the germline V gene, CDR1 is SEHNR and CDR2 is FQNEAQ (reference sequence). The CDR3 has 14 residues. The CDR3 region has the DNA TGTGCCAGCAGCTTACAGGGGGCTTCGGCTGAAGCTTTCTTT. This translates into CASSLQGASAEAFF.

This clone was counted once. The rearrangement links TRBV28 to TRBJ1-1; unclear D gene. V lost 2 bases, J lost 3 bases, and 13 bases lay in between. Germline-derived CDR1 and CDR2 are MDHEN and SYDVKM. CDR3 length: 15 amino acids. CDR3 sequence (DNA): TGTGCCAGCAGTTTAAGAGACCAACGGGACACTGAAGCTTTCTTT. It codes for CASSLRDQRDTEAFF.

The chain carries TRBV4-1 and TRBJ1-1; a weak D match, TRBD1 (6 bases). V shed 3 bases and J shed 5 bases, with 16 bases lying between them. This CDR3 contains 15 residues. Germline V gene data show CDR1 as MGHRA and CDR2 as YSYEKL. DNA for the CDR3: TGCGCCAGCAGCCAGCCTACTACAGGGCGGACTGAAGCTTTCTTT. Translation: CASSQPTTGRTEAFF.

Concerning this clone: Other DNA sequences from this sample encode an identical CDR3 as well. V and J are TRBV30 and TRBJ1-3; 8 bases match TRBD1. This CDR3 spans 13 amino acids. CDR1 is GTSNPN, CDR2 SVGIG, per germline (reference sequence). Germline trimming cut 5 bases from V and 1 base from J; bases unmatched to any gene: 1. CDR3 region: CAWDRGSGNTIYF. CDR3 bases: TGTGCCTGGGACAGGGGTTCTGGAAACACCATATATTTT.

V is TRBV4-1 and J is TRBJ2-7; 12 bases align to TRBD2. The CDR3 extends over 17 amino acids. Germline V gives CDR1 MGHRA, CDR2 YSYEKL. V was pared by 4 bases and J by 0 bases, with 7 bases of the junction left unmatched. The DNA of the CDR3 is TGCGCCAGCAGCCTACTAGCGGGAGGTCTAAGCTCCTACGAGCAGTACTTC. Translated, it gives CASSLLAGGLSSYEQYF.

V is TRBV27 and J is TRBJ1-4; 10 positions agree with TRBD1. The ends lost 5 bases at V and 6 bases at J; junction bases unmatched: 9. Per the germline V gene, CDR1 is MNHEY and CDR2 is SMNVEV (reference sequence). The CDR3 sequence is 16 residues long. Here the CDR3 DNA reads TGTGCCAGCAGTACAGGGCCCGGGACAGGGGATGAAAAACTGTTTTTT. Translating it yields CASSTGPGTGDEKLFF.

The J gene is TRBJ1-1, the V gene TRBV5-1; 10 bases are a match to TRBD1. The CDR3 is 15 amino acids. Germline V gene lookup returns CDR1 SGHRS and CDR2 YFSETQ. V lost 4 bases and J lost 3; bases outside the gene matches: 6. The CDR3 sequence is CASSATGGSDTEAFF. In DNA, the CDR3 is TGCGCCAGCAGCGCGACAGGGGGCTCGGACACTGAAGCTTTCTTT.

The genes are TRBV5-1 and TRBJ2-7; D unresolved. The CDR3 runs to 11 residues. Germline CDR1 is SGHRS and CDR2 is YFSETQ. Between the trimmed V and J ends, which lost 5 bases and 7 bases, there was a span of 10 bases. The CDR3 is CASRASREQYF. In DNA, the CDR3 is TGCGCCAGCAGAGCGAGTCGGGAGCAGTACTTC. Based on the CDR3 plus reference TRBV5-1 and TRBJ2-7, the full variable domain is KAGVTQTPRYLIKTRGQQVTLSCSPISGHRSVSWYQQTPGQGLQFLFEYFSETQRNKGNFPGRFSGRQFSNSRSEMNVSTLELGDSALYLCASRASREQYFGPGTRLTVT.

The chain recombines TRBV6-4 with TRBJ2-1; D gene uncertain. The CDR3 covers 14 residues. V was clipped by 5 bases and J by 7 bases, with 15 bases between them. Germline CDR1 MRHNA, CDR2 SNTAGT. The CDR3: CASSLASIRNEQFF. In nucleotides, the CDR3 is TGTGCCAGCAGTCTGGCTAGTATTCGGAATGAGCAGTTCTTC.

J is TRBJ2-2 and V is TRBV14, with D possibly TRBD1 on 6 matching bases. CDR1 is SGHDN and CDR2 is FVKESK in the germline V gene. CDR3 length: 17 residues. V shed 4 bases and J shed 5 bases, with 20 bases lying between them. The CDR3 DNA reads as TGTGCCAGCAGCCGAGACAGATCGGGTCAGGGGACCGGGGAGCTGTTTTTT. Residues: CASSRDRSGQGTGELFF.

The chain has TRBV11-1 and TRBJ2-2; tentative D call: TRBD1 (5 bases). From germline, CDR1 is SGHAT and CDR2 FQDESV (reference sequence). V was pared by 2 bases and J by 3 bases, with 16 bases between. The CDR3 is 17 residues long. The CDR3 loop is CASSLIAGRSDTGELFF. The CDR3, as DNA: TGTGCCAGCAGCTTAATAGCAGGGCGGTCCGACACCGGGGAGCTGTTTTTT.

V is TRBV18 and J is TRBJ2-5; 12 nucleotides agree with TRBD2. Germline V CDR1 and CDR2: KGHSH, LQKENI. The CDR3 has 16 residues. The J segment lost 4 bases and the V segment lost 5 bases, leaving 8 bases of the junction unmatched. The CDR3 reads CASSDSLAGGRETQYF. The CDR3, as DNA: TGTGCCAGCTCAGACTCACTAGCGGGAGGTAGAGAGACCCAGTACTTC. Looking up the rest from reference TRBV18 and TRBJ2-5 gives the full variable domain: NAGVMQNPRHLVRRRGQEARLRCSPMKGHSHVYWYRQLPEEGLKFMVYLQKENIIDESGMPKERFSAEFPKEGPSILRIQQVVRGDSAAYFCASSDSLAGGRETQYFGPGTRLLVL.

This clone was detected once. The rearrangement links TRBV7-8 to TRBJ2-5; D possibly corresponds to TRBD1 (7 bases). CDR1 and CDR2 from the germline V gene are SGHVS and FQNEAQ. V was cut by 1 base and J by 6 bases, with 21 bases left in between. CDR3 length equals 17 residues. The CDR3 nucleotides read TGTGCCAGCAGCTTAGTTACCCTTGGAGGGGGCGCGCAGACCCAGTACTTC. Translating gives CASSLVTLGGGAQTQYF.

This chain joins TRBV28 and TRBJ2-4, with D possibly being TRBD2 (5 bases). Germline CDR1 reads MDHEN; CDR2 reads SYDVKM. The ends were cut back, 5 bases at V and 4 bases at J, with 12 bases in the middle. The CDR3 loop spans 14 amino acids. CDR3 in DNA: TGTGCCAGCAGTGAGGGAGAGGGTAAAAACATTCAGTACTTC. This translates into CASSEGEGKNIQYF.

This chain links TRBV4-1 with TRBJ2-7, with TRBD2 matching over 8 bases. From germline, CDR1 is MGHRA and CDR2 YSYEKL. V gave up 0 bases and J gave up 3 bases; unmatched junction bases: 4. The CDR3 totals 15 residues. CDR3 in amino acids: CASSQEAGGGYEQYF. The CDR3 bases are TGCGCCAGCAGCCAAGAGGCGGGAGGAGGCTACGAGCAGTACTTC.

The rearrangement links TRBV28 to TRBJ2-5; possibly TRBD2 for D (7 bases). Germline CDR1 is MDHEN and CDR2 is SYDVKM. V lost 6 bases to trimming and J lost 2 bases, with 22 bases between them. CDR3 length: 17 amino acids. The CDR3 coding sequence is TGTGCCAGCAGGACCCTACAAGGGGGGGCGGGACAAGAGACCCAGTACTTC. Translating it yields CASRTLQGGAGQETQYF.

The chain's CDR3 is CASSRVNRDVGYGYTF. The CDR3 DNA is TGTGCCAGCAGCAGGGTTAACAGGGACGTGGGATATGGCTACACCTTC. This sequence joins TRBV5-6 and TRBJ1-2; maybe TRBD1 (6 bases). The CDR3 loop spans 16 amino acids. V lost 4 bases, J lost 5 bases, and 21 bases lay in between. CDR1 and CDR2 from the germline V gene are SGHDT and YYEEEE.

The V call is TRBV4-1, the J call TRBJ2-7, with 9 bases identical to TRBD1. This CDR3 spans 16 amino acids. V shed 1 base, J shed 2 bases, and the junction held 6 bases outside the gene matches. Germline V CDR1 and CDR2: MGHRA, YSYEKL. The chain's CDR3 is CASSQAGTGTTYEQYF. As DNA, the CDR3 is TGCGCCAGCAGCCAAGCCGGGACAGGGACGACCTACGAGCAGTACTTC.

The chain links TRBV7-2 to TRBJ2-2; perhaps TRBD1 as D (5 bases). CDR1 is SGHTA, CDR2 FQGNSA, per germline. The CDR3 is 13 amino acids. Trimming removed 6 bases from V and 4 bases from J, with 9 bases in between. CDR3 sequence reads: CASRLDITGELFF. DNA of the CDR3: TGTGCCAGCAGGTTGGACATCACCGGGGAGCTGTTTTTT.

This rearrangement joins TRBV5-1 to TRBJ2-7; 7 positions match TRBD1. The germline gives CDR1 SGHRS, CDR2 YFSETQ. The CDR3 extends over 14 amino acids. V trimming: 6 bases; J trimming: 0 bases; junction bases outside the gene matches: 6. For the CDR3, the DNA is TGCGCCAGCACCCTGGGACAGAGCTCCTACGAGCAGTACTTC. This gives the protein CASTLGQSSYEQYF.

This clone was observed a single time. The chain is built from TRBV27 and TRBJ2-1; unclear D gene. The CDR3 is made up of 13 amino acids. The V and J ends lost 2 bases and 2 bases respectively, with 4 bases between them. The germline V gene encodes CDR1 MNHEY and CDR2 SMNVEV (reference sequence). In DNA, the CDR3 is TGTGCCAGCAGTTTAAGAGCCTACAATGAGCAGTTCTTC. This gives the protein CASSLRAYNEQFF.